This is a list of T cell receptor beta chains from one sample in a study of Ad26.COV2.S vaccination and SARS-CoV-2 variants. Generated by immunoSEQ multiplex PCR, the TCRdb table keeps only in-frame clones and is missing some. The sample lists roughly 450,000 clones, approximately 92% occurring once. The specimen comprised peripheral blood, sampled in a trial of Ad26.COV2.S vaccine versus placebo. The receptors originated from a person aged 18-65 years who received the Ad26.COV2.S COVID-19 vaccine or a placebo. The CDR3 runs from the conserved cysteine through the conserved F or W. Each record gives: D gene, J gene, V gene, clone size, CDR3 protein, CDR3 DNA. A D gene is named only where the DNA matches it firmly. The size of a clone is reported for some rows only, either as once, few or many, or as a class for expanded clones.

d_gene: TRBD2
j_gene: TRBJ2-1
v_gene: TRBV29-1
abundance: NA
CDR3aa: CSVPREIDEQFF
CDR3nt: TGCAGCGTCCCGCGGGAGATAGATGAGCAGTTCTTC

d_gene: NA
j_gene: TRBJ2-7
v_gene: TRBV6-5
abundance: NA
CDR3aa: CASSLGPHYEQYF
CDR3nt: TGTGCCAGCAGTTTGGGACCTCACTACGAGCAGTACTTC

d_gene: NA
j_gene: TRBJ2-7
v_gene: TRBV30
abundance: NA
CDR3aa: CACSKYRDSYEQYF
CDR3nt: TGTGCCTGCAGTAAGTACAGGGATTCCTACGAGCAGTACTTC

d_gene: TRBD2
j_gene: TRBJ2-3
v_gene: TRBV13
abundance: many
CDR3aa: CASSHGELSGRGADTQYF
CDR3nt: TGTGCCAGCAGCCATGGGGAATTAAGCGGGAGAGGTGCAGATACGCAGTATTTT

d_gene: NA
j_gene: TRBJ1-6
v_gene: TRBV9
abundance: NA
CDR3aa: CASSVSGTYNSPLHF
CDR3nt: TGTGCCAGCAGCGTATCAGGGACCTATAATTCACCCCTCCACTTT

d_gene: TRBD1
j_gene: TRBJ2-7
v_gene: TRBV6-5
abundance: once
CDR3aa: CASRAGTAVSYEQYF
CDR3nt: TGTGCCAGCAGAGCAGGGACAGCTGTCTCCTACGAGCAGTACTTC

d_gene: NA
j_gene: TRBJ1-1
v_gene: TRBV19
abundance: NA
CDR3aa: CASRAGDVSTEAFF
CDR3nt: TGTGCCAGTAGAGCAGGGGATGTAAGCACTGAAGCTTTCTTT

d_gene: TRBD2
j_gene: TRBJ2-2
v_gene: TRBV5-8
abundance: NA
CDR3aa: CASSAGTSGTSNTGELFF
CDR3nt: TGTGCCAGCAGCGCAGGGACTAGCGGAACTTCGAACACCGGGGAGCTGTTTTTT

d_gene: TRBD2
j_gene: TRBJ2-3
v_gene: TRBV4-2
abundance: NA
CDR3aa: CASSQAGGTDTQYF
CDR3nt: TGTGCCAGCAGCCAAGCGGGAGGTACAGATACGCAGTATTTT

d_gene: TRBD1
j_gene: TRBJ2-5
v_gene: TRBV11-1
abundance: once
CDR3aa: CASSLWGQGEETQYF
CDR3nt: TGTGCCAGCAGCTTGTGGGGACAGGGGGAAGAGACCCAGTACTTC

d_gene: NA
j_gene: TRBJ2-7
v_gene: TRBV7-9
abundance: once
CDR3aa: CASSGGPGENEQYF
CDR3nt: TGTGCCAGCTCAGGGGGGCCCGGTGAGAACGAGCAGTACTTC

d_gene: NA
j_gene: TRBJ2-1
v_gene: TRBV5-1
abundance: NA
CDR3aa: CASATLYGLNNEQFF
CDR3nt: TGCGCCAGCGCGACTCTATATGGACTAAACAATGAGCAGTTCTTC

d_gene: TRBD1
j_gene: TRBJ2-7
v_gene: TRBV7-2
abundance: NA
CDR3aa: CASSSGQGSPEQYF
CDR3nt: TGTGCCAGCAGCTCGGGACAGGGGAGTCCCGAGCAGTACTTC

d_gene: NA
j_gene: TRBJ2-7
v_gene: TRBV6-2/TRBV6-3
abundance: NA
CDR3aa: CASSYRRTAGRHEQYF
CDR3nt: TGTGCCAGCAGTTACCGACGGACGGCCGGGAGACACGAGCAGTACTTC

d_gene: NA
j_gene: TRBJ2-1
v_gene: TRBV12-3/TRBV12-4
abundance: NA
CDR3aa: CASSLTEGLGKFF
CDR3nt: TGTGCCAGCAGTCTCACAGAGGGCCTAGGGAAGTTCTTC

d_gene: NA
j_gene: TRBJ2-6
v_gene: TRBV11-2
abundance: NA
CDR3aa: CASSFYSSGANVLTF
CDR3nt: TGTGCCAGCAGCTTTTACAGCTCTGGGGCCAACGTCCTGACTTTC

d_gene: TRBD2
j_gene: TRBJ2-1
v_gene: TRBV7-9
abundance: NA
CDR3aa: CASTPGAGDSDNEQFF
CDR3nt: TGTGCCAGCACTCCTGGGGCGGGAGATTCGGATAATGAGCAGTTCTTC

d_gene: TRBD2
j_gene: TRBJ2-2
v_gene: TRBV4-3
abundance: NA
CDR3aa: CASSQSGLAGELFF
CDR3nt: TGCGCCAGCAGCCAATCTGGACTAGCCGGGGAGCTGTTTTTT

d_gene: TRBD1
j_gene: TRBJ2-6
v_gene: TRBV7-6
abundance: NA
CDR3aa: CASSLGLGQGALGANVLTF
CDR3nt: TGTGCCAGCAGCTTGGGGCTGGGACAGGGGGCGCTTGGGGCCAACGTCCTGACTTTC

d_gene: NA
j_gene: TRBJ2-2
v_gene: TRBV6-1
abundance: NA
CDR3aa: CASSDYEAGELFF
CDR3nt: TGTGCCAGCAGTGATTACGAGGCCGGGGAGCTGTTTTTT

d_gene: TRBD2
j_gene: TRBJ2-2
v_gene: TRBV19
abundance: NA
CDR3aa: CASSIRGSANTGELFF
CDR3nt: TGTGCCAGTAGTATACGCGGGAGCGCGAACACCGGGGAGCTGTTTTTT

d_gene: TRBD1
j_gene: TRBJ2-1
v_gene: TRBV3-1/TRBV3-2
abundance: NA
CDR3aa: CASSQEPRDSNEQFF
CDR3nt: TGTGCCAGCAGCCAAGAACCCCGGGACAGCAATGAGCAGTTCTTC

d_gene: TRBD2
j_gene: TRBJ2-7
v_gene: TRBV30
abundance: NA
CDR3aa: CAWRTSGRGEQYF
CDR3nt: TGTGCCTGGAGAACTAGCGGGAGGGGCGAGCAGTACTTC

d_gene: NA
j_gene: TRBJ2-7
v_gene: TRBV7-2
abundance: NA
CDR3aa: CASSLGGGRARTEQYF
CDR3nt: TGTGCCAGCAGCTTGGGGGGAGGCAGGGCAAGGACCGAGCAGTACTTC

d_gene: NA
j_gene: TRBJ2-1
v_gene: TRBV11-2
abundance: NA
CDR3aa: CASSVPPGLTNEQFF
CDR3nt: TGTGCCAGCAGCGTCCCCCCGGGACTCACCAATGAGCAGTTCTTC

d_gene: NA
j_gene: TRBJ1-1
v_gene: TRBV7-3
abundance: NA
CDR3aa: CASSLIRGTEAFF
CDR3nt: TGTGCCAGCAGCTTAATAAGGGGCACTGAAGCTTTCTTT

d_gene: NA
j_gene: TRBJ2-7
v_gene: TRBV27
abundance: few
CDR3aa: CASGISHEQYF
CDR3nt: TGTGCCAGCGGGATCTCCCACGAGCAGTACTTC

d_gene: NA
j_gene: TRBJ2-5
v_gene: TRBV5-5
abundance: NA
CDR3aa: CASSLWLQAQETQYF
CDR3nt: TGTGCCAGCAGCTTATGGCTACAGGCCCAAGAGACCCAGTACTTC

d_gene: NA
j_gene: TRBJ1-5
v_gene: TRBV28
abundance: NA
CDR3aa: CASNGIPSNQPQHF
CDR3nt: TGTGCCAGCAATGGAATTCCGAGCAATCAGCCCCAGCATTTT

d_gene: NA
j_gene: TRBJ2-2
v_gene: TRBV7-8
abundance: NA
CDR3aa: CASSLGGNTGELFF
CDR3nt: TGTGCCAGCAGCTTAGGGGGGAACACCGGGGAGCTGTTTTTT

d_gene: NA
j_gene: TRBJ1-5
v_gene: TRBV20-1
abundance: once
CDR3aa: CSASIISNQPQHF
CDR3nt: TGCAGTGCTAGTATTATTAGCAATCAGCCCCAGCATTTT

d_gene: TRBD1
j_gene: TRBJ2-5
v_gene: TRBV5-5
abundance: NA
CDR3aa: CASNNPGQGDQETQYF
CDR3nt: TGTGCCAGCAACAATCCGGGACAGGGCGACCAAGAGACCCAGTACTTC

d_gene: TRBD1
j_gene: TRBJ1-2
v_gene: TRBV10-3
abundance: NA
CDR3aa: CAIRDWTGGYTF
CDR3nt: TGTGCCATCAGAGACTGGACAGGTGGCTACACCTTC

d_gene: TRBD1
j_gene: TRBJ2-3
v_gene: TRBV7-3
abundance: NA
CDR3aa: CASSSGQGTDTQYF
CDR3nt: TGTGCCAGCAGCTCGGGACAGGGAACCGATACGCAGTATTTT

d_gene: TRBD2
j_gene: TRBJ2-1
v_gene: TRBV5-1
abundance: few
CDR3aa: CASSSPNGTSGRRGYNEQFF
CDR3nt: TGCGCCAGCAGCTCCCCCAACGGGACTAGCGGGAGGCGGGGTTACAATGAGCAGTTCTTC

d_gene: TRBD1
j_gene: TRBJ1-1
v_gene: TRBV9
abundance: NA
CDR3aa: CASSVAGGYTEAFF
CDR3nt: TGTGCCAGCAGCGTAGCAGGGGGTTACACTGAAGCTTTCTTT

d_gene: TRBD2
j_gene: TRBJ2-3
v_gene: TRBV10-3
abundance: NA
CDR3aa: CAISPSGSTDTQYF
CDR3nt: TGTGCCATCAGTCCTAGCGGGAGCACAGATACGCAGTATTTT

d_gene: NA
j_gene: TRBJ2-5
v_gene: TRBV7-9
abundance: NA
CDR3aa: CASSPQVGETQYF
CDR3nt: TGTGCCAGCAGCCCCCAGGTGGGAGAGACCCAGTACTTC

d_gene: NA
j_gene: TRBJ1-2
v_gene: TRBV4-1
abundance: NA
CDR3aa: CASSRSSQGLDYGYTF
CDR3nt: TGCGCCAGCAGCCGATCCTCCCAGGGGCTCGACTATGGCTACACCTTC

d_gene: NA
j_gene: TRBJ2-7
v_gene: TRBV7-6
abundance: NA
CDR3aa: CASSLDGSSYEQYF
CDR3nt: TGTGCCAGCAGCTTAGATGGGAGCTCCTACGAGCAGTACTTC

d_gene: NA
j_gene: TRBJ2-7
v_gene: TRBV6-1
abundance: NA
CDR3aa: CASSEEGTPTYEQYF
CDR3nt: TGTGCCAGCAGTGAAGAAGGGACTCCCACCTACGAGCAGTACTTC

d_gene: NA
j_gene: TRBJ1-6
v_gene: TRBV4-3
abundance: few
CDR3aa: CASSQDPGARDSPLHF
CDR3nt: TGCGCCAGCAGCCAAGATCCGGGGGCGAGAGATTCACCCCTCCACTTT

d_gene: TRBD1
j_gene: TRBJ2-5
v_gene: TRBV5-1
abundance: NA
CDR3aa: CASSSGQVGETQYF
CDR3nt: TGCGCCAGCAGCTCCGGACAGGTGGGAGAGACCCAGTACTTC

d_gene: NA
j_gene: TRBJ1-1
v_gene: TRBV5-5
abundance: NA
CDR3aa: CASSFVPYREAFF
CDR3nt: TGTGCCAGCAGCTTCGTACCATACCGAGAAGCTTTCTTT

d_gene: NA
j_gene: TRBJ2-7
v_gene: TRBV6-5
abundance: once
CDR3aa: CASSPPTVPYEQYF
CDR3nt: TGTGCCAGCAGTCCACCGACGGTACCCTACGAGCAGTACTTC

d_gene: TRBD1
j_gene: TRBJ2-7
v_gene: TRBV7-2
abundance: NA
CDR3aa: CASSARDSYYEQYF
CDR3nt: TGTGCCAGCAGCGCAAGGGACAGCTACTACGAGCAGTACTTC

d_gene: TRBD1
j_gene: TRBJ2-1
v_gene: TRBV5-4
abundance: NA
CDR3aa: CASSSGTGVVNEQFF
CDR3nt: TGTGCCAGCAGCTCCGGGACAGGGGTAGTGAATGAGCAGTTCTTC

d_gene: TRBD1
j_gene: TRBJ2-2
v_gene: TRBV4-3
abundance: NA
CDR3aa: CASSPRTGGNTGELFF
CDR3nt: TGCGCCAGCAGCCCCCGGACAGGGGGCAACACCGGGGAGCTGTTTTTT

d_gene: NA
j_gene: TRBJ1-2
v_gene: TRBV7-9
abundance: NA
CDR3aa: CASSSDGLSAGGYTF
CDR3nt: TGTGCCAGCAGCTCGGACGGACTGTCGGCAGGCGGCTACACCTTC

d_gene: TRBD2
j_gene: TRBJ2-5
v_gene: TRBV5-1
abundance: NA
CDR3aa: CASSGKGLAGSVQETQYF
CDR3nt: TGCGCCAGCAGCGGGAAGGGCCTAGCGGGATCGGTCCAAGAGACCCAGTACTTC

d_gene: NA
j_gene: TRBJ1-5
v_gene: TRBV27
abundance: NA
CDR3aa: CASKLQSLSNQPQHF
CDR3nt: TGTGCCAGCAAGTTACAGAGCCTTAGCAATCAGCCCCAGCATTTT

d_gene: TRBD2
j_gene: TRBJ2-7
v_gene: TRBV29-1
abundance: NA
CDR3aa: CSVDGIAGVPQSEQYF
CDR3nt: TGCAGCGTTGATGGAATAGCGGGAGTGCCCCAATCCGAGCAGTACTTC

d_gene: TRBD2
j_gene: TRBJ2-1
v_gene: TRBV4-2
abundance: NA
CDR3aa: CASSQITGTSYEQFF
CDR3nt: TGTGCCAGCAGCCAAATCACCGGGACTAGCTATGAGCAGTTCTTC

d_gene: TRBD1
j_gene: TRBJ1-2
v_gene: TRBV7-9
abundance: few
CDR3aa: CASSPRQGDFIFYGYTF
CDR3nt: TGTGCCAGCAGCCCCAGACAGGGGGATTTTATTTTCTATGGCTACACCTTC

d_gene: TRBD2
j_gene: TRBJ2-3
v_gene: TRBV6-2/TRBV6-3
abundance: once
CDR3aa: CASSNPGLASSTDTQYF
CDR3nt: TGTGCCAGCAGTAACCCCGGACTAGCGTCTAGCACAGATACGCAGTATTTT

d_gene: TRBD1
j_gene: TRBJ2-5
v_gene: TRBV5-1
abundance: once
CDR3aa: CASSRDRIQETQYF
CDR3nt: TGCGCCAGCAGCAGGGACAGAATTCAAGAGACCCAGTACTTC

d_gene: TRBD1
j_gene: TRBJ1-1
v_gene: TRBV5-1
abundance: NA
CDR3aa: CASSPGTVNTEAFF
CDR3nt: TGCGCCAGCAGCCCTGGGACAGTGAACACTGAAGCTTTCTTT

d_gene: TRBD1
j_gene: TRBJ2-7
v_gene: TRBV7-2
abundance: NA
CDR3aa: CASSQLPGQGPYEQYF
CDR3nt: TGTGCCAGCAGCCAACTACCGGGACAGGGCCCCTACGAGCAGTACTTC

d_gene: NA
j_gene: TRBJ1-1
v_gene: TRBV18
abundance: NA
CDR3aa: CASSRAGNTEAFF
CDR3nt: TGTGCCAGCTCACGTGCGGGTAACACTGAAGCTTTCTTT